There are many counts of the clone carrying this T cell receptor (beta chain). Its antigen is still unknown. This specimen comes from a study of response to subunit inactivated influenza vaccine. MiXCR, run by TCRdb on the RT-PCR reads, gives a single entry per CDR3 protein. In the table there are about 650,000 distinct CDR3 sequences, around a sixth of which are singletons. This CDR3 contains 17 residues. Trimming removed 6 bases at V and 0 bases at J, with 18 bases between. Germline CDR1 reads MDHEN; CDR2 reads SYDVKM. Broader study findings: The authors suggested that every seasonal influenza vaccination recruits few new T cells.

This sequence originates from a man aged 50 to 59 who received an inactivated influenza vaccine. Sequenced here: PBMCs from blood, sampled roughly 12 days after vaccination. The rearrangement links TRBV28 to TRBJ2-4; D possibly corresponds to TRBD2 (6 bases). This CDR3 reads CASSLSGSAGAKNIQYF. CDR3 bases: TGTGCCAGCAGCCTGTCCGGGAGCGCTGGAGCCAAAAACATTCAGTACTTC.